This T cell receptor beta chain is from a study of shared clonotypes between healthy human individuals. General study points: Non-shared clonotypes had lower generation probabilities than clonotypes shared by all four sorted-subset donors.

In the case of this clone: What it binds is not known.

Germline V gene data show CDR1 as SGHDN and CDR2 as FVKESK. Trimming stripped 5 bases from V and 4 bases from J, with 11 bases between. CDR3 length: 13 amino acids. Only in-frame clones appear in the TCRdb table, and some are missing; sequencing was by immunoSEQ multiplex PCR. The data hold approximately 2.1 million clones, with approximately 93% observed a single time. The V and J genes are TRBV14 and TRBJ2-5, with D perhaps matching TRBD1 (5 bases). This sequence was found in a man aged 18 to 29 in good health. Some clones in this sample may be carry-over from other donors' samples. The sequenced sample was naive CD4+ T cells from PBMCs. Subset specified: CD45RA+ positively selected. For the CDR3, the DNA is TGTGCCAGCAGCGAGACAGTCCGAGAGACCCAGTACTTC. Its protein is CASSETVRETQYF.